This T cell receptor (beta chain) was found in a study of blood T cell repertoires in COVID-19. The ends lost 6 bases at V and 6 bases at J; junction bases unmatched: 7. CDR3 size: 14 residues. Germline-derived CDR1 and CDR2 are SNHLY and FYNNEI. Clones were sequenced by immunoSEQ multiplex PCR, and TCRdb holds only the in-frame ones, with some missing. The sample lists roughly 180,000 clones; 94% were seen once. The source material was peripheral blood. The receptor's source is a man in his thirties or forties with COVID-19, enrolled during active disease. The V and J genes are TRBV2 and TRBJ2-1; 8 bases map to TRBD2. Written as DNA, the CDR3 is TGTGCCAGCAGGGCGGGACTAGAATTCAATGAGCAGTTCTTC. It specifies CASRAGLEFNEQFF. The full variable domain, completed using reference TRBV2 and TRBJ2-1, is EPEVTQTPSHQVTQMGQEVILRCVPISNHLYFYWYRQILGQKVEFLVSFYNNEISEKSEIFDDQFSVERPDGSNFTLKIRSTKLEDSAMYFCASRAGLEFNEQFFGPGTRLTVL.